This TCR beta chain came from a study of vaccination and CD4 T cells after COVID-19. As for the study in general: Stimulation of cells relied on overlapping spike peptides derived from SARS-CoV-2, HCoV-NL63, HCoV-OC43 and HCoV-229E.

Cultured CD4+ T cell DNA underwent sequencing with the Oncomine TCR Beta short-read assay. The genomic DNA was obtained from cultured CD4+ T cells by extraction with the QIAamp micro DNA kit. TCRdb recomputed calls from the PCR reads with MiXCR, one row per CDR3 protein. The profile shows approximately 9,000 distinct CDR3 sequences, around a third of them singletons. Trimming shortened V by 0 bases and J by 2 bases, and 7 bases separated the two germline ends. CDR3 length equals 14 residues. From germline, CDR1 is MNHEY and CDR2 SVGAGI. Treatment: approximately nine-day PBMC culture with coronavirus spike peptide pools or control peptides (ViraFEST assay). According to the study, CD4+ T cells from the unexposed donor were gathered ahead of the COVID-19 pandemic (2011-2018). Days 3 and 7 saw half the medium swapped for fresh IL-2 medium. Researchers grew the cells for about 11 days and then pulled out CD4+ T cells by negative selection.

Points on this clonotype: The antigen remains unidentified.

This receptor was identified in a human donor in good health. V gene TRBV6-5 combines with J gene TRBJ2-5; the D is unclear. The sample was CD4+ T cells from blood, cultured in vitro. The CDR3 reads CASSYSYRQETQYF. The CDR3 DNA is TGTGCCAGCAGTTACTCGTACCGGCAAGAGACCCAGTACTTC.